This TCR beta chain was identified in a study of blood T cell repertoires in COVID-19. Turning to the study itself: Acute and convalescent COVID-19 samples came from the United States, Italy and Spain. T cells, B-cell-depleted T cells, or PBMCs supplied cDNA or gDNA.

The assay was immunoSEQ multiplex PCR, and TCRdb's table has in-frame clones only and misses some. The sample records some 150,000 clones, over 75% being singletons. V lost 5 bases, J lost 3 bases, and 17 bases lay in between. Per the germline V gene, CDR1 is SEHNR and CDR2 is FQNEAQ (reference sequence). The CDR3 spans 16 residues. The origin of this receptor is a human donor in a cohort sampled during active COVID-19. The chain joins TRBV7-9 to TRBJ1-5, with a possible D match to TRBD1 (5 bases). Specimen: peripheral blood. The CDR3 spells CASSPGGGLANQPQHF. The CDR3 DNA reads as TGTGCCAGCAGCCCCGGGGGAGGGTTAGCCAATCAGCCCCAGCATTTT.